This T cell receptor (beta chain) was found in a study of T cells expressing NK-cell markers. TCRdb reanalyzed the 5' RACE reads and collapses them to one entry per CDR3 protein, without DNA. This sample contains fewer than 400,000 distinct CDR3 sequences. Germline values: CDR1 SQVTM, CDR2 ANQGSEA. The CDR3 has 13 residues. Material: blood T cells: a sorted CD56 or NKG2C T cell subset, CD4+ or CD8+ T cells, or bulk PBMC T cells (not recorded which). This sequence originates from a woman between 45 and 60 years old in good health. The gene calls are TRBV29-1 and TRBJ2-5. Here the CDR3 reads CSVDPLTEETQYF.